The clone carrying this T cell receptor beta chain was detected a few times. The target antigen is unknown. The CDR3 spans 16 residues. V was clipped by 6 bases and J by 2 bases, with 18 bases between them. The germline V gene has CDR1 SGHRS and CDR2 YFSETQ. With 60 Vbeta and 13 Jbeta primers, the PCR was carried out. The protocol was immunoSEQ multiplex PCR, while the TCRdb copy is restricted to in-frame clones and leaves out a portion. The table lists 100,000 to 150,000 clones, 65% to 80% of them singletons. The sample belongs to a study of cytomegalovirus exposure and HLA in healthy donors. Broader study findings: Looking again later, the authors saw that most CMV-associated TCR beta chains seemed HLA-restricted.

The TCR comes from a woman aged 40 to 50 in good health and CMV-seropositive. J is TRBJ1-3 and V is TRBV5-1; a weak D match, TRBD1 (5 bases). Material for sequencing was PBMCs. CDR3 in amino acids: CASTKTVQGAGNTIYF. The CDR3 bases are TGCGCCAGCACAAAGACAGTCCAAGGCGCTGGAAACACCATATATTTT. Full variable domain (rest looked up from reference TRBV5-1 and TRBJ1-3): KAGVTQTPRYLIKTRGQQVTLSCSPISGHRSVSWYQQTPGQGLQFLFEYFSETQRNKGNFPGRFSGRQFSNSRSEMNVSTLELGDSALYLCASTKTVQGAGNTIYFGEGSWLTVV.